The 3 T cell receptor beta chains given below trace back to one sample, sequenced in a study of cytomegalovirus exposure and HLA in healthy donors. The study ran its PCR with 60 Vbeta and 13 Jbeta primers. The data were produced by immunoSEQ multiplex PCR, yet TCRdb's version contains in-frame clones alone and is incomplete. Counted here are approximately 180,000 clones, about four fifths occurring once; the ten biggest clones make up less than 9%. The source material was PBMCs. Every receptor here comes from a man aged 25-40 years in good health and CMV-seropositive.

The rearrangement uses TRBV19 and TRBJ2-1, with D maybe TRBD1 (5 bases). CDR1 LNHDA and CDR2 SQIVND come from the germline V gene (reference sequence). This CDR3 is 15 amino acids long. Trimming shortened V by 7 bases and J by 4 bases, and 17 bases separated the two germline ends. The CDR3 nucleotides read TGTGCCAGTACCCAACCTCAAGGGGCGTACAATGAGCAGTTCTTC. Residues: CASTQPQGAYNEQFF.

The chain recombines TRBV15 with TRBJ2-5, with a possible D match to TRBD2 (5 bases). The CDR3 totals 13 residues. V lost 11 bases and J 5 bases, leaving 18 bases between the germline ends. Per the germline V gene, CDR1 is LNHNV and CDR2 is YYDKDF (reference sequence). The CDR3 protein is CAYPRRDGETQYF. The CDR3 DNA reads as TGTGCCTACCCTCGTCGGGATGGTGAGACCCAGTACTTC.

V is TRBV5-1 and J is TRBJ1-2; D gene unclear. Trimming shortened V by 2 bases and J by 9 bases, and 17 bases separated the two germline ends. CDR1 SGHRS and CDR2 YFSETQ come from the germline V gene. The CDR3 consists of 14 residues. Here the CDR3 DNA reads TGCGCCAGCAGCTTTGGCAGGATGGCCTCGCGCTACACCTTC. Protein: CASSFGRMASRYTF.